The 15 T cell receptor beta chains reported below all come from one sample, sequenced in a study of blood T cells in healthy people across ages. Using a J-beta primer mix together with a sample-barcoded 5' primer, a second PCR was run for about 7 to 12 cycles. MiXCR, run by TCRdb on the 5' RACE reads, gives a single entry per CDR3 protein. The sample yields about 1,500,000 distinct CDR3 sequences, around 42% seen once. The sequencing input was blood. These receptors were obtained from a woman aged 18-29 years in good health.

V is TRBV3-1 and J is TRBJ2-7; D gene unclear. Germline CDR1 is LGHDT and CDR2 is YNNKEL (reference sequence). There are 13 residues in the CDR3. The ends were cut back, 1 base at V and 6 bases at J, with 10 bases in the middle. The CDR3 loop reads CASSQGSRVEQYF. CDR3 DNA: TGTGCCAGCAGCCAAGGGTCTCGGGTCGAGCAGTACTTC.

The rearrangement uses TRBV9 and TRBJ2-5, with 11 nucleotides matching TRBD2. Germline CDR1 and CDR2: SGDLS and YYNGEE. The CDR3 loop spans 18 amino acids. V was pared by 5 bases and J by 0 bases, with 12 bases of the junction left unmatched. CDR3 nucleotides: TGTGCCAGCAGTGATACCGGGACTAGCGGTTTTAACCAAGAGACCCAGTACTTC. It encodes CASSDTGTSGFNQETQYF.

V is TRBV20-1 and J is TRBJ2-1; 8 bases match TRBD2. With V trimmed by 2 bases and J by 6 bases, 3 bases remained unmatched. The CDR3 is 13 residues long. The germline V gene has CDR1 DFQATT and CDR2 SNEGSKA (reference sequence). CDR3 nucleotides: TGCAGTGCTAGACAGACTAGCGTCAATGAGCAGTTCTTC. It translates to CSARQTSVNEQFF.

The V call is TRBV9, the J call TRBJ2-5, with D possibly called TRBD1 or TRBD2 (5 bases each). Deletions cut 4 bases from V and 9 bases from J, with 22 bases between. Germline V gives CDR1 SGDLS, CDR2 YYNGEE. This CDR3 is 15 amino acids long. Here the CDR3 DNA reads TGTGCCAGCAGCCCTCAGGGCTCGGGGACCCGGGCCCAGTACTTC. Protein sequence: CASSPQGSGTRAQYF.

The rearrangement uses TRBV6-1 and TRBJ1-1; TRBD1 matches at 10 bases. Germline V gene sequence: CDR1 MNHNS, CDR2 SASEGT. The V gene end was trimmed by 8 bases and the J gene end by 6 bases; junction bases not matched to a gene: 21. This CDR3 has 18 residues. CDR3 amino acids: CASPAANLLGQGYSEAFF. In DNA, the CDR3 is TGTGCCAGCCCTGCGGCGAATCTACTGGGACAGGGGTACTCTGAAGCTTTCTTT.

The DNA of the CDR3 is TGTGCCATCAGTGCCGGGACAGTCCAAGAGACCCAGTTCTTC. Translated, it gives CAISAGTVQETQFF. The chain joins TRBV10-3 to TRBJ2-1, with TRBD1 identical over 7 bases. CDR3 length: 14 residues. V shed 4 bases and J 13 bases; nucleotides not matched to a gene: 13. Per the germline V gene, CDR1 is ENHRY and CDR2 is SYGVKD.

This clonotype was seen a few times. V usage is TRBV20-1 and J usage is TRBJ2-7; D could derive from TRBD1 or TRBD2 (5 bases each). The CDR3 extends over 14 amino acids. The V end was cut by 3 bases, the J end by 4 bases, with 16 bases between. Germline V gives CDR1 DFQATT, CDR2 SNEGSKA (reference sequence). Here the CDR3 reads CSASKGQGEYEQYF. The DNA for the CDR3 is TGCAGTGCTAGTAAGGGGCAGGGAGAATACGAGCAGTACTTC.

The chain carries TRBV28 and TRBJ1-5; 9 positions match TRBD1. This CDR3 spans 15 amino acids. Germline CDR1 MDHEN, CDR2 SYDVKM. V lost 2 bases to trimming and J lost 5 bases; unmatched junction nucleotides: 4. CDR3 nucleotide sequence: TGTGCCAGCAGTTTAGCCGGGACAGGGCATCAGCCCCAGCATTTT. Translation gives CASSLAGTGHQPQHF.

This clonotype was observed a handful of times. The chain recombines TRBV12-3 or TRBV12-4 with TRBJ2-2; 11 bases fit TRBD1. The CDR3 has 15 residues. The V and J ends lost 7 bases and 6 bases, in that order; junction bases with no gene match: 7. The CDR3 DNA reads TGTGCCAGCATCGGACAGGGGGCGAGGGCCGGGGAGCTGTTTTTT. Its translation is CASIGQGARAGELFF.

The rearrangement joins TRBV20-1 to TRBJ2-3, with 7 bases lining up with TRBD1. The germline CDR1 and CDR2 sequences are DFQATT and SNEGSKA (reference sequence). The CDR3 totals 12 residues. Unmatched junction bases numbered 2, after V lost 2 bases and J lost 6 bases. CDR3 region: CSARSDRDTQYF. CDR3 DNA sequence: TGCAGTGCTAGATCGGACAGGGATACGCAGTATTTT.

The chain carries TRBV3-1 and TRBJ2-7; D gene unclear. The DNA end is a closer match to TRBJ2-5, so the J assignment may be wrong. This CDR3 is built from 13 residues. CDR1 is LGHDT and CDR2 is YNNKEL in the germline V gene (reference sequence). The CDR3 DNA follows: TGTGCCAGCAGCCGACCCGGCGTGGAGACCCAGTACTTC. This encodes CASSRPGVETQYF.

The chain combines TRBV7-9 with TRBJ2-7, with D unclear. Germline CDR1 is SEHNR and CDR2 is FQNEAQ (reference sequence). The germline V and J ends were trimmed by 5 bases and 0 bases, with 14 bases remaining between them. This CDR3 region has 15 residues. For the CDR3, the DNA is TGTGCCAGCAGCCACCCCGCTAGTAGCTCCTACGAGCAGTACTTC. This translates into CASSHPASSSYEQYF. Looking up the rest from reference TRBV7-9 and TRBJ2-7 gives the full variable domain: DTGVSQNPRHKITKRGQNVTFRCDPISEHNRLYWYRQTLGQGPEFLTYFQNEAQLEKSRLLSDRFSAERPKGSFSTLEIQRTEQGDSAMYLCASSHPASSSYEQYFGPGTRLTVT.

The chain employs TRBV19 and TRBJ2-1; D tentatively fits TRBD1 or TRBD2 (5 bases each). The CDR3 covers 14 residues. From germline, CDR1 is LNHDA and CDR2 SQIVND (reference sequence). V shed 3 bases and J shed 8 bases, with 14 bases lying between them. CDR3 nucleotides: TGTGCCAGTAGTATGGGACCAAGGCGTTATGAGCAGTTCTTC. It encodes CASSMGPRRYEQFF.

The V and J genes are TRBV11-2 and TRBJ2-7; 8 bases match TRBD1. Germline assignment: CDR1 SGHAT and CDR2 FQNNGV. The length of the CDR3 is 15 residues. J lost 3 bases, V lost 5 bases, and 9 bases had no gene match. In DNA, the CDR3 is TGTGCCAGCAGCGACGGACAGGGTCGTATCTACGAGCAGTACTTC. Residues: CASSDGQGRIYEQYF.

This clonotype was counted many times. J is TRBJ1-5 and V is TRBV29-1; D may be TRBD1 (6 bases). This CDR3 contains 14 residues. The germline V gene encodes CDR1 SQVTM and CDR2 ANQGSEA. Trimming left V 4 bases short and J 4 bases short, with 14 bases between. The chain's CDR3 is CSVGTDRENQPQHF. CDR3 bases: TGCAGCGTTGGGACGGACAGAGAAAATCAGCCCCAGCATTTT. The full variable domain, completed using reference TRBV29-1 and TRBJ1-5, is SAVISQKPSRDICQRGTSLTIQCQVDSQVTMMFWYRQQPGQSLTLIATANQGSEATYESGFVIDKFPISRPNLTFSTLTVSNMSPEDSSIYLCSVGTDRENQPQHFGDGTRLSIL.